This T cell receptor beta chain was recorded in a study of tumor-infiltrating lymphocytes in primary liver carcinoma. About the study: Patients diagnosed with primary liver carcinoma received treatment through surgical resection.

The study extracted blood RNA from unsorted whole blood and also extracted germline DNA. CDR1 and CDR2 (germline): GTSNPN, SVGIG (reference sequence). CDR3 size: 14 residues. The V and J ends lost 3 bases and 4 bases, in that order; junction bases with no gene match: 6. This clonotype was recorded many times. Synthesis of TCR beta cDNA was carried out from about 0.55 ug total RNA with a constant-region primer. Three-round nested multiplex PCR performed with slightly modified ARM-PCR produced the TCR beta libraries. TRBV1-TRBV30 forward primers paired with a C-beta reverse primer drove the first two PCR rounds, 10 cycles each. MiXCR was run by TCRdb on the multiplex PCR reads, yielding one entry per CDR3 protein. The sample holds over 250,000 distinct CDR3 sequences, nearly 60% seen once.

The receptor was isolated from a woman aged 25 to 39 with primary liver carcinoma and hepatitis B virus infection. The chain is built from TRBV30 and TRBJ1-5, with 7 nucleotides matching TRBD1. Sequences were obtained from peripheral blood. Written as DNA, the CDR3 is TGTGCCTGGAGCAGGACAGGTGCAAATCAGCCCCAGCATTTT. Amino acid sequence: CAWSRTGANQPQHF.